This is a list of T cell receptor beta chains from one sample in a study of T cell changes during pregnancy in multiple sclerosis. Clones were read by immunoSEQ multiplex PCR, and TCRdb kept only the in-frame ones, dropping some. The sample holds roughly 87,000 clones; 91% are singletons and the top ten take roughly 3.5%. The sequencing here drew on PBMCs, taken in the first trimester of pregnancy. The receptors derive from a female donor in good health, serving as a control in a pregnancy study. Some clones in this sample may be carry-over from other donors' samples. Both conserved end residues are part of each CDR3. Fields, in order: clone size, J gene, V gene, D gene, CDR3 protein, CDR3 DNA. A D gene is named only where the DNA matches it firmly. A clone size is listed for some rows: how often the clone was seen (once, few, many), or a class if it is expanded.

clone_size: -
j_call: TRBJ2-3
v_call: TRBV19
d_call: TRBD2
cdr3_aa: CASSVKRELADTQYF
cdr3_nt: TGTGCCAGTAGTGTAAAGCGGGAGCTAGCAGATACGCAGTATTTT

clone_size: -
j_call: TRBJ1-2
v_call: TRBV10-3
d_call: -
cdr3_aa: CAISESGGGLSNYGYTF
cdr3_nt: TGTGCCATCAGTGAGTCCGGGGGTGGCCTCTCTAACTATGGCTACACCTTC

clone_size: once
j_call: TRBJ2-7
v_call: TRBV14
d_call: -
cdr3_aa: CASSQAPKSYEQYF
cdr3_nt: TGTGCCAGCAGCCAAGCCCCAAAATCCTACGAGCAGTACTTC

clone_size: -
j_call: TRBJ2-7
v_call: TRBV4-1
d_call: -
cdr3_aa: CASSQVWSPREQYF
cdr3_nt: TGCGCCAGCAGCCAAGTATGGAGCCCTCGCGAGCAGTACTTC

clone_size: -
j_call: TRBJ2-3
v_call: TRBV7-9
d_call: TRBD1
cdr3_aa: CASSLRGLGQGKADTQYF
cdr3_nt: TGTGCCAGCAGCTTAAGGGGCCTAGGACAGGGGAAAGCAGATACGCAGTATTTT

clone_size: -
j_call: TRBJ1-2
v_call: TRBV6-6
d_call: TRBD1
cdr3_aa: CATRQGASHGYTF
cdr3_nt: TGTGCCACAAGACAGGGGGCTTCTCATGGCTACACCTTC

clone_size: -
j_call: TRBJ2-1
v_call: TRBV19
d_call: TRBD1
cdr3_aa: CASSMYGTGNNEQFF
cdr3_nt: TGTGCCAGTAGTATGTATGGGACAGGGAACAATGAGCAGTTCTTC

clone_size: -
j_call: TRBJ2-7
v_call: TRBV5-4
d_call: -
cdr3_aa: CASSLGHTTYEQYF
cdr3_nt: TGTGCCAGCAGCTTGGGACACACCACCTACGAGCAGTACTTC

clone_size: -
j_call: TRBJ1-1
v_call: TRBV19
d_call: -
cdr3_aa: CASSISDSNTEAFF
cdr3_nt: TGTGCCAGTAGTATTTCCGACTCGAACACTGAAGCTTTCTTT

clone_size: -
j_call: TRBJ2-3
v_call: TRBV9
d_call: -
cdr3_aa: CASSDRDNTDTQYF
cdr3_nt: TGTGCCAGCAGCGACCGGGACAACACAGATACGCAGTATTTT

clone_size: -
j_call: TRBJ2-7
v_call: TRBV27
d_call: -
cdr3_aa: CASGLGTYYEQYF
cdr3_nt: TGTGCCAGCGGCCTGGGCACCTACTACGAGCAGTACTTC

clone_size: once
j_call: TRBJ2-2
v_call: TRBV2
d_call: TRBD1
cdr3_aa: CASSNIGQGAGELFF
cdr3_nt: TGTGCCAGCAGTAACATTGGACAGGGGGCCGGGGAGCTGTTTTTT

clone_size: -
j_call: TRBJ2-7
v_call: TRBV13
d_call: -
cdr3_aa: CATGSSMVSYNEQYF
cdr3_nt: TGTGCCACCGGGAGTTCCATGGTGTCCTATAACGAGCAGTACTTC

clone_size: once
j_call: TRBJ2-5
v_call: TRBV4-3
d_call: TRBD1
cdr3_aa: CASSRWGQQETQYF
cdr3_nt: TGCGCCAGCAGCCGTTGGGGACAGCAAGAGACCCAGTACTTC